Below, 8 T cell receptor beta chains from the same sample are listed, as sequenced in a study of T cell responses to AZD1222 COVID-19 vaccine. TCRdb's copy holds only in-frame clones and misses some; the assay was immunoSEQ multiplex PCR. The table shows about 140,000 clones, with 85% to 90% occurring only once. Specimen: peripheral blood, collected on day 0 of AZD1222 vaccination. The receptors were gathered from an adult in good health.

The CDR3 bases are TGTGCCAGCAGCGTAGGGGGACTAGCGGGGTACAATGAGCAGTTCTTC. It encodes CASSVGGLAGYNEQFF. The gene calls are TRBV9 and TRBJ2-1, with TRBD2 matching over 13 bases. V dropped 0 bases and J dropped 4; count of bases not matched to a gene: 1. Germline CDR1 and CDR2: SGDLS and YYNGEE. The CDR3 is 16 residues long.

This rearrangement joins TRBV30 to TRBJ2-1, with D uncertain. CDR3 size: 10 residues. Trimming stripped 7 bases from V and 5 bases from J, with 6 bases between. Germline V CDR1 and CDR2: GTSNPN, SVGIG (reference sequence). The CDR3: CAFKHNEQFF. CDR3 nucleotide sequence: TGTGCCTTCAAGCACAATGAGCAGTTCTTC.

The chain recombines TRBV6-2 or TRBV6-3 with TRBJ2-7, with 7 bases aligning to TRBD1. V shed 4 bases, J shed 0 bases, and the junction held 6 bases outside the gene matches. Germline values: CDR1 MNHEY, CDR2 SVGEGT. This CDR3 comprises 15 residues. CDR3 sequence (DNA): TGTGCCAGCAGTTCTCCGACAGGGAGCTCCTACGAGCAGTACTTC. This encodes CASSSPTGSSYEQYF.

In nucleotides, the CDR3 is TGTGCCAGCAGCTTAGATAGGGTGAACACTGAAGCTTTCTTT. This gives the protein CASSLDRVNTEAFF. This sequence joins TRBV11-2 and TRBJ1-1; D is uncertain. Germline CDR1 and CDR2: SGHAT and FQNNGV. The CDR3 covers 14 residues. Trimming cost V 0 bases and J 0 bases, with 5 bases left between them.

The CDR3, as DNA: TGTGCCAGCAGTTACTCGACAGGGTCCGGAAACACCATATATTTT. Translated, it gives CASSYSTGSGNTIYF. This sequence joins TRBV6-5 and TRBJ1-3; 7 nucleotides line up with TRBD1. This CDR3 is 15 amino acids long. The germline V gene encodes CDR1 MNHEY and CDR2 SVGAGI. J was trimmed by 4 bases and V by 0 bases; bases with no gene match: 3.

The chain uses TRBV29-1 and TRBJ2-1; D is perhaps TRBD2 (6 bases). Trimming took 7 bases from V and 3 from J, leaving 16 bases between them. The length of the CDR3 is 14 residues. Germline loops: CDR1 SQVTM, CDR2 ANQGSEA. The CDR3 coding sequence is TGCAGCGCCCTAACGCCCGGGGGCTACAATGAGCAGTTCTTC. It codes for CSALTPGGYNEQFF.

The chain recombines TRBV7-2 with TRBJ1-2; no reliable D call. CDR1 and CDR2 from the germline V gene are SGHTA and FQGNSA. CDR3 length: 13 amino acids. V was shortened by 10 bases and J by 7 bases, with 19 bases between the two germline ends. The CDR3 DNA follows: TGTGCCAATGGTTTAGCAGCGTACACTGGCTACACCTTC. Amino acid sequence: CANGLAAYTGYTF.

The genes are TRBV4-3 and TRBJ1-1, with D maybe TRBD1 (5 bases). The CDR3 has 15 amino acids. Trimming removed 1 base from V and 0 bases from J, with 9 bases in between. Germline-derived CDR1 and CDR2 are LGHNA and YSLEER. The CDR3 DNA follows: TGCGCCAGCAGCCAAGTTCAGGGATTGAACACTGAAGCTTTCTTT. Amino acid sequence: CASSQVQGLNTEAFF.